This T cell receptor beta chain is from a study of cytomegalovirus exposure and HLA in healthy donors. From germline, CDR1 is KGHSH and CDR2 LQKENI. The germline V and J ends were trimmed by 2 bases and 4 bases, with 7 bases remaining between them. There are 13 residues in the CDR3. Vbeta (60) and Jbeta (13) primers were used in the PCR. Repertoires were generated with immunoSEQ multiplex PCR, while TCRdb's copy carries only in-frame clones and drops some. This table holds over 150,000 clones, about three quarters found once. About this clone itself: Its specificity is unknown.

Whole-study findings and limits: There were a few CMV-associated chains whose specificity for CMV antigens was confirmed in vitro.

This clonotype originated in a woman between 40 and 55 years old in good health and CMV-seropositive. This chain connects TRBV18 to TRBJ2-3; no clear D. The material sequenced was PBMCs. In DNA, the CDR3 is TGTGCCAGCTCACCAATCTCGTCAGATACGCAGTATTTT. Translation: CASSPISSDTQYF.